Below, 15 T cell receptor beta chains from the same sample are listed, as sequenced in a study of control samples from healthy donors and cancer patients. Generated by immunoSEQ multiplex PCR, the TCRdb table keeps only in-frame clones and is missing some. The data show some 49,000 clones, 65% to 90% seen once. Sequences were obtained from PBMCs. The origin of the receptors is a woman aged 45-65 years with lung cancer.

The rearrangement links TRBV27 to TRBJ2-3; possible D gene TRBD2, 6 bases. Germline V lookup: CDR1 MNHEY, CDR2 SMNVEV (reference sequence). Between the trimmed V and J ends, which lost 4 bases and 1 base, there was a span of 9 bases. This CDR3 contains 14 residues. The CDR3 bases are TGTGCCAGCAGTTACGGCGGGGGCACAGATACGCAGTATTTT. It encodes CASSYGGGTDTQYF.

V gene TRBV2 combines with J gene TRBJ2-7; no clear D gene. CDR3 length: 15 amino acids. Germline V gene sequence: CDR1 SNHLY, CDR2 FYNNEI. Trimming pared 2 bases from V and 0 bases from J, leaving 11 bases between. The CDR3 protein is CASSEKGSYSYEQYF. The CDR3 region has the DNA TGTGCCAGCAGTGAAAAGGGATCCTACTCCTACGAGCAGTACTTC.

The chain couples TRBV19 to TRBJ1-4, with D hard to call. The germline V gene encodes CDR1 LNHDA and CDR2 SQIVND (reference sequence). The germline V and J ends were trimmed by 5 bases and 5 bases, with 15 bases remaining between them. CDR3 length: 15 amino acids. The CDR3 coding sequence is TGTGCCAGTAGTTATACCGGGTCTTCAAATGAAAAACTGTTTTTT. As protein: CASSYTGSSNEKLFF. Combining the CDR3 with reference TRBV19 and TRBJ1-4 gives the whole variable domain DGGITQSPKYLFRKEGQNVTLSCEQNLNHDAMYWYRQDPGQGLRLIYYSQIVNDFQKGDIAEGYSVSREKKESFPLTVTSAQKNPTAFYLCASSYTGSSNEKLFFGSGTQLSVL.

There are a few counts of this clone. The V gene is TRBV19, the J gene TRBJ1-3; TRBD1 might be the D (6 bases). The CDR3 totals 13 residues. Germline CDR1 LNHDA, CDR2 SQIVND (reference sequence). V was clipped by 5 bases and J by 6 bases, with 11 bases between them. In DNA form, the CDR3 reads TGTGCCAGTAGTCGGGGGGGCCAAAACACCATATATTTT. This encodes CASSRGGQNTIYF.

The genes are TRBV7-3 and TRBJ2-1; no definite D call. There are 15 residues in the CDR3. Germline CDR1 is SGHTA and CDR2 is FQGTGA. Between the trimmed V and J ends, which lost 5 bases and 4 bases, there was a span of 15 bases. CDR3 sequence: CASSPRPALYNEQFF. The CDR3 DNA is TGTGCCAGCAGCCCCCGACCGGCTTTATACAATGAGCAGTTCTTC.

The V and J genes are TRBV10-3 and TRBJ2-5; 16 bases line up with TRBD2. Germline CDR1 and CDR2: ENHRY and SYGVKD. V shed 6 bases and J 5 bases; nucleotides not matched to a gene: 6. This CDR3 is 16 amino acids long. The CDR3 sequence: CAISGTSGGAGETQYF. The CDR3 DNA reads TGTGCCATCAGCGGGACTAGCGGGGGGGCCGGGGAGACCCAGTACTTC.

To note about this clone: In the same sample, other DNA sequences code for this CDR3. The chain employs TRBV5-1 and TRBJ1-1, with a possible D match to TRBD1 (5 bases). Germline CDR1 is SGHRS and CDR2 is YFSETQ. Trimming stripped 4 bases from V and 1 base from J, with 8 bases between. This CDR3 has 13 residues. CDR3 bases: TGCGCCAGCAGCCTAGACAGGAACACTGAAGCTTTCTTT. It encodes CASSLDRNTEAFF.

The rearrangement uses TRBV5-4 and TRBJ2-4; D assignment may be TRBD1 or TRBD2 (5 bases each). The CDR3 is made up of 13 amino acids. Germline V gene data show CDR1 as SGHNT and CDR2 as YYREEE (reference sequence). Trimming pared 0 bases from V and 12 bases from J, leaving 13 bases between. Here the CDR3 reads CASSLDAEGTQYF. DNA of the CDR3: TGTGCCAGCAGCTTGGATGCCGAAGGGACTCAGTACTTC.

The chain is built from TRBV18 and TRBJ1-2; D not certain. This CDR3 spans 11 amino acids. Germline CDR1 and CDR2: KGHSH and LQKENI. Trimming stripped 2 bases from V and 6 bases from J, with 4 bases between. CDR3 residues: CASSPSDGYTF. As DNA, the CDR3 is TGTGCCAGCTCACCATCAGATGGCTACACCTTC. The full variable domain, in which reference TRBV18 and TRBJ1-2 provide the parts outside the CDR3, is NAGVMQNPRHLVRRRGQEARLRCSPMKGHSHVYWYRQLPEEGLKFMVYLQKENIIDESGMPKERFSAEFPKEGPSILRIQQVVRGDSAAYFCASSPSDGYTFGSGTRLTVV.

The rearrangement joins TRBV19 to TRBJ1-4; tentatively, D is TRBD1 (6 bases). Germline assignment: CDR1 LNHDA and CDR2 SQIVND (reference sequence). CDR3 length equals 15 residues. V was clipped by 3 bases and J by 0 bases, with 8 bases between them. The DNA for the CDR3 is TGTGCCAGTAGTATCTACAGGGCAACTAATGAAAAACTGTTTTTT. Its protein product is CASSIYRATNEKLFF.

The chain carries TRBV9 and TRBJ2-1, with D unclear. Germline V gene data show CDR1 as SGDLS and CDR2 as YYNGEE. Trimming took off 3 bases at V and 5 bases at J, with 3 bases between the two ends. The CDR3 has 11 residues. CDR3 sequence: CASSGNNEQFF. Written as DNA, the CDR3 is TGTGCCAGCAGCGGGAACAATGAGCAGTTCTTC.

The J gene is TRBJ2-7, the V gene TRBV7-2, with D perhaps being TRBD1 or TRBD2 (5 bases each). The CDR3 extends over 15 amino acids. CDR1 is SGHTA and CDR2 is FQGNSA in the germline V gene. Trimming shortened V by 3 bases and J by 0 bases, and 12 bases separated the two germline ends. CDR3 DNA sequence: TGTGCCAGCAGCTTTTACCCCGGGACCTCCTACGAGCAGTACTTC. The encoded protein is CASSFYPGTSYEQYF.

The gene calls are TRBV7-2 and TRBJ2-7, with 13 bases identical to TRBD2. After removal of 5 bases from V and 6 bases from J, the junction contained 7 bases not matched to a gene. CDR1 and CDR2 (germline): SGHTA, FQGNSA. The CDR3 has 15 amino acids. CDR3 sequence (DNA): TGTGCCAGCAGCCGTACAACTAGCGGGGGGGGCGAGCAGTACTTC. Translation gives CASSRTTSGGGEQYF. Using reference TRBV7-2 and TRBJ2-7 for the parts outside the CDR3, the full variable domain is GAGVSQSPSNKVTEKGKDVELRCDPISGHTALYWYRQSLGQGLEFLIYFQGNSAPDKSGLPSDRFSAERTGGSVSTLTIQRTQQEDSAVYLCASSRTTSGGGEQYFGPGTRLTVT.

CDR3 DNA sequence: TGTGCCAGCAGTCAGCCAGGTCTCTATAATTCACCCCTCCACTTT. Encoded protein: CASSQPGLYNSPLHF. This chain links TRBV4-2 with TRBJ1-6; D unresolved. Germline CDR1 LGHNA, CDR2 YNFKEQ. V lost 6 bases and J lost 3, with 12 bases in between. CDR3 length: 15 residues.

The rearrangement joins TRBV6-5 to TRBJ1-5; D may be TRBD1 (6 bases). V was cut by 6 bases and J by 6 bases, with 18 bases left in between. Germline CDR1 MNHEY, CDR2 SVGAGI. CDR3 length: 15 amino acids. The CDR3 loop reads CASSPSGGAGQPQHF. Written as DNA, the CDR3 is TGTGCCAGCAGCCCCTCGGGGGGCGCGGGTCAGCCCCAGCATTTT.